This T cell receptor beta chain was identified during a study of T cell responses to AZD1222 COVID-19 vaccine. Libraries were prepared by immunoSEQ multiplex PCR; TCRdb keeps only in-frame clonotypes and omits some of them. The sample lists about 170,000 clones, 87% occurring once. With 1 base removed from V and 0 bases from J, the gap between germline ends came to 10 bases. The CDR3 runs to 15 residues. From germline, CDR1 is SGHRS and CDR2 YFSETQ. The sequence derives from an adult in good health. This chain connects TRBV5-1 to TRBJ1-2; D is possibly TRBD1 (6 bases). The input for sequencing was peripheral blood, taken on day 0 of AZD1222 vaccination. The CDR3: CASSLTGKPNYGYTF. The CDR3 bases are TGCGCCAGCAGCTTGACAGGGAAACCTAACTATGGCTACACCTTC.